The 7 T cell receptor beta chains below come from one sample, sequenced in a study of T-cell reconstitution after alpha-beta-depleted transplantation in children. As it was prepared, the TCRbeta library received unique molecular identifiers. TCRdb fed the PCR reads into MiXCR, producing one record per CDR3 protein. The sample contains roughly 490,000 distinct CDR3 sequences, roughly 11% of which appear only once. This sample comprised PBMCs, mostly from graft donor cells, obtained 180 days after TCRalphabeta/CD19-depleted stem cell transplant. The receptors here all came from a female patient between 2 and 15 years old who had a stem cell transplant for aplastic anemia, so the T cells may come from the graft donor.

This clonotype was seen only a few times. The chain recombines TRBV15 with TRBJ2-3, with D hard to call. This CDR3 is 14 amino acids long. The V gene lost 7 bases and the J gene lost 2 bases, with 13 bases spanning the gap. Germline CDR1 is LNHNV and CDR2 is YYDKDF (reference sequence). The CDR3 sequence is CATKLSSLTDTQYF. Written as DNA, the CDR3 is TGTGCCACCAAACTTAGCAGTCTCACAGATACGCAGTATTTT.

In regard to this clonotype: The junction differs from germline at one of its ends, possibly a read error. V is TRBV5-6 and J is TRBJ1-2; 11 positions agree with TRBD1. The CDR3 spans 14 residues. Germline CDR1 is SGHDT and CDR2 is YYEEEE. CDR3 coding DNA: TGTGCCAGCAGCCCTGGACAGGGGGCCTATGACTACACCTTC. This gives the protein CASSPGQGAYDYTF.

This clonotype has only a few counts. V usage is TRBV29-1 and J usage is TRBJ2-3, with D maybe TRBD1 (5 bases). CDR1 and CDR2 from the germline V gene are SQVTM and ANQGSEA. The CDR3 consists of 14 residues. Between the trimmed V and J ends, which lost 3 bases and 3 bases, there was a span of 13 bases. The CDR3 reads CSVDLRGRTDTQYF. CDR3 coding DNA: TGCAGCGTTGACTTAAGGGGCCGAACAGATACGCAGTATTTT.

This rearrangement joins TRBV4-3 to TRBJ2-7; possible D gene TRBD2, 6 bases. The CDR3 is 18 residues long. Germline lookup yields CDR1 LGHNA and CDR2 YSLEER. V lost 0 bases, J lost 1 base, and 19 bases lay in between. CDR3 residues: CASSQEWGGLARSYEQYF. Written as DNA, the CDR3 is TGCGCCAGCAGCCAAGAGTGGGGCGGGCTAGCGAGGTCCTACGAGCAGTACTTC.

The V gene is TRBV15, the J gene TRBJ2-1, with 10 bases that match TRBD2. The CDR3 runs to 16 residues. Germline CDR1 and CDR2: LNHNV and YYDKDF (reference sequence). V shed 2 bases and J 2 bases; nucleotides not matched to a gene: 3. The CDR3 here is CATSRLAGGPYNEQFF. For the CDR3, the DNA is TGTGCCACCAGCAGATTAGCGGGAGGCCCCTACAATGAGCAGTTCTTC.

This clonotype was counted only a few times. The rearrangement uses TRBV28 and TRBJ2-7; D call uncertain. This CDR3 is 12 amino acids long. CDR1 and CDR2 from the germline V gene are MDHEN and SYDVKM. V lost 9 bases and J lost 0, with 9 bases in between. CDR3 region: CASGRFSYEQYF. The CDR3 bases are TGTGCCAGTGGACGGTTCTCCTACGAGCAGTACTTC.

In this sample, this clonotype turned up a few times. V is TRBV6-5 and J is TRBJ2-1; D might be TRBD2 (6 bases). There are 14 residues in the CDR3. V was pared by 2 bases and J by 9 bases, with 14 bases between. Germline V gene data show CDR1 as MNHEY and CDR2 as SVGAGI. CDR3 coding DNA: TGTGCCAGCAGTTACCGTCAACGGGAGTTTGAGCAGTTCTTC. Its protein product is CASSYRQREFEQFF.